These 5 T cell receptor beta chains came from one sample sequenced in a study of pediatric ulcerative colitis. Clones were read by immunoSEQ multiplex PCR, and TCRdb kept only the in-frame ones, dropping some. The sample has 65,000 or so clones, about nine tenths seen once. The sequenced sample consisted of blood. The receptors originated from a boy between 5 and 17 years old with severe ulcerative colitis.

The chain links TRBV11-3 to TRBJ1-1, with D possibly TRBD1 on 6 matching bases. CDR1 is SGHNT and CDR2 is YENEEA in the germline V gene. The CDR3 length is 16 residues. The V end was cut by 0 bases, the J end by 1 base, with 12 bases between. The CDR3 sequence: CASSLDFGGPNTEAFF. CDR3 nucleotides: TGTGCCAGCAGCTTAGATTTTGGGGGGCCGAACACTGAAGCTTTCTTT. The variable domain in full, with the rest retrieved from reference TRBV11-3 and TRBJ1-1, is EAGVVQSPRYKIIEKKQPVAFWCNPISGHNTLYWYLQNLGQGPELLIRYENEEAVDDSQLPKDRFSAERLKGVDSTLKIQPAELGDSAVYLCASSLDFGGPNTEAFFGQGTRLTVV.

The genes are TRBV5-6 and TRBJ1-2; no firm D call. Germline V gene sequence: CDR1 SGHDT, CDR2 YYEEEE. This CDR3 is 13 amino acids long. V lost 0 bases and J lost 7, with 10 bases in between. The CDR3 sequence is CASSLAGSGGYTF. CDR3 coding DNA: TGTGCCAGCAGCTTGGCCGGGAGCGGTGGCTACACCTTC.

The chain uses TRBV29-1 and TRBJ2-1; D is uncertain. This CDR3 has 13 amino acids. Germline CDR1 and CDR2: SQVTM and ANQGSEA. The V end lost 6 bases, the J end lost 4 bases, and 13 bases lay between the germline ends. In DNA, the CDR3 is TGCAGCGTCCCCCAATTAGGGTACAATGAGCAGTTCTTC. Amino acids: CSVPQLGYNEQFF.

This clone was detected only once. The genes are TRBV4-2 and TRBJ2-7; TRBD2 is a possible D gene (5 bases). The V gene lost 4 bases and the J gene lost 4 bases, with 20 bases spanning the gap. In germline, CDR1 is LGHNA, CDR2 YNFKEQ. This CDR3 is 16 amino acids long. The CDR3 DNA reads as TGTGCCAGCAGCCTGACATCCGCCAGCGGAATTTACGAGCAGTACTTC. Translating it yields CASSLTSASGIYEQYF.

The chain carries TRBV4-1 and TRBJ2-1; no definite D call. CDR3 length: 16 amino acids. Trimming shortened V by 4 bases and J by 8 bases, and 21 bases separated the two germline ends. Germline values: CDR1 MGHRA, CDR2 YSYEKL. The CDR3: CASSLRAPGPGDEQFF. The CDR3 DNA reads TGCGCCAGCAGCCTCCGAGCCCCCGGACCGGGCGATGAGCAGTTCTTC.